The clone carrying this TCR beta chain was seen a handful of times. Its antigen is undetermined. This sample stems from a study of blood T cells in healthy people across ages. Whole-study results and caveats: Investigators treated diversity estimates from one million T cells as underestimates. Greater diversity and more naive CD4+ cells were seen in long-lived donors than in aged donors.

Every donor contributed roughly 10 milliliters of peripheral blood by blood draw. V was pared by 5 bases and J by 8 bases, with 11 bases between. This CDR3 has 11 amino acids. Per the germline V gene, CDR1 is SQVTM and CDR2 is ANQGSEA. PCR was performed a second time for roughly 7 to 11 cycles using a sample-barcoded 5' primer and a J-beta primer mix. TCRdb re-analysed the 5' RACE reads in MiXCR, keeping a single row per CDR3 protein. Of more than 1 million distinct CDR3 sequences listed, roughly 45% are singletons. The TCR originated in a woman aged 55-70 years in good health. The rearrangement joins TRBV29-1 to TRBJ2-3, with D unclear. Sequences were obtained from blood. The CDR3 DNA reads as TGCAGCGTTAATCAAATTGGTACGCAGTATTTT. This gives the protein CSVNQIGTQYF.